Shown below are 15 T cell receptor beta chains from a single sample sequenced in a study of beta chain features in type 1 diabetes. Study results and caveats: The study found moderately but significantly shorter TCRB CDR3s in all four CD4+ subsets of Type 1 diabetes patients.

Reverse transcription of all isolated RNA meant that expressed TCRB transcripts were sequenced. Assay used: immunoSEQ multiplex PCR; TCRdb lists only in-frame clones, some missing. This table holds 130,000 to 150,000 clones, approximately 13% found once. The antigens these receptors bind are not known. The specimen sequenced was central memory CD4+ T cells from blood. Receptors originate from a man in his late teens or twenties with type 1 diabetes.

In this sample, this clone turned up a few times. The CDR3 DNA reads as TGTGCCAGCAGCGTGGGACAGGGGTACAATGAGCAGTTCTTC. Translating gives CASSVGQGYNEQFF. The rearrangement uses TRBV11-2 and TRBJ2-1; 10 positions match TRBD1. CDR1 is SGHAT, CDR2 FQNNGV, per germline. J gave up 4 bases and V 5 bases, and 2 bases lay outside the gene matches. This CDR3 contains 14 residues.

This clone has a handful of counts. The V gene is TRBV5-1, the J gene TRBJ2-1; 8 nucleotides match TRBD1. V trimming: 0 bases; J trimming: 7 bases; junction bases outside the gene matches: 3. The CDR3 totals 14 residues. Germline values: CDR1 SGHRS, CDR2 YFSETQ. This chain's CDR3 is CASSLGTGFNEQFF. In DNA, the CDR3 is TGCGCCAGCAGCTTGGGGACAGGGTTTAATGAGCAGTTCTTC.

This clone is deemed medium-sized. Other DNA sequences in the sample encode the same CDR3. The DNA of the CDR3 is TGCGCCAGCAGCCTAGGACACTCCTACAATGAGCAGTTCTTC. Its protein is CASSLGHSYNEQFF. This chain joins TRBV4-1 and TRBJ2-1; D might be TRBD1 (5 bases). Germline values: CDR1 MGHRA, CDR2 YSYEKL. CDR3 length: 14 residues. V lost 4 bases, J lost 0 bases, and 7 bases lay in between.

The chain has TRBV7-7 and TRBJ2-3; D may be TRBD2 (9 bases). The germline V gene encodes CDR1 SSHAT and CDR2 FNYEAQ (reference sequence). CDR3 length: 15 residues. The CDR3 DNA sequence: TGTGCTAGCGGGGGCGGGACAGGCCGCACAGATACGCAGTATTTT. Translating gives CASGGGTGRTDTQYF.

The rearrangement uses TRBV2 and TRBJ2-2; 10 bases align to TRBD2. V was pared by 5 bases and J by 7 bases, with 10 bases of the junction left unmatched. CDR3 length equals 16 residues. The germline CDR1 and CDR2 sequences are SNHLY and FYNNEI. The CDR3 bases are TGTGCCAGCAGTTTCTCCGGGACTAGCGTAGGCGGGGAGCTGTTTTTT. The encoded protein is CASSFSGTSVGGELFF.

This clone was counted a few times. The sample carries other DNA sequences with the same CDR3. The V and J genes are TRBV20-1 and TRBJ2-3; D remains unclear. With 3 bases removed from V and 6 bases from J, the gap between germline ends came to 7 bases. The CDR3 runs to 11 residues. From germline, CDR1 is DFQATT and CDR2 SNEGSKA (reference sequence). CDR3 bases: TGCAGTGCTAGGTGGTCGGATACGCAGTATTTT. Residues: CSARWSDTQYF.

V is TRBV28 and J is TRBJ1-4; D gene ambiguous. V lost 3 bases, J lost 1 base, and 6 bases lay in between. In germline, CDR1 is MDHEN, CDR2 SYDVKM. The CDR3 is made up of 14 amino acids. Here the CDR3 DNA reads TGTGCCAGCAGTTTGCTGGGAACTAATGAAAAACTGTTTTTT. Translated: CASSLLGTNEKLFF.

This clone was found a few times. The rearrangement uses TRBV16 and TRBJ2-7; TRBD2 is a possible D gene (6 bases). Trimming left V 1 base short and J 0 bases short, with 13 bases between. This CDR3 has 16 residues. Germline loops: CDR1 KGHSY, CDR2 FQNENV. DNA of the CDR3: TGTGCCAGCAGCCAATGGGCGGGACTGAGCTCCTACGAGCAGTACTTC. Residues: CASSQWAGLSSYEQYF.

This clone has just a few counts. The chain has TRBV25-1 and TRBJ2-5, with a weak D call TRBD1 (6 bases). The CDR3 spans 14 residues. V dropped 8 bases and J dropped 0 bases, with 13 bases sitting between them. Per germline, CDR1 MGHDK and CDR2 SYGVNS. The CDR3 region has the DNA TGTGCCAGCTCGGGACACGGGTACCAAGAGACCCAGTACTTC. Translating it yields CASSGHGYQETQYF.

The chain is built from TRBV4-2 and TRBJ2-7; maybe TRBD1 (6 bases). The germline V gene has CDR1 LGHNA and CDR2 YNFKEQ. This CDR3 comprises 14 residues. V lost 1 base and J lost 1, with 8 bases in between. As DNA, the CDR3 is TGTGCCAGCAGCCAAGGGCAGGGGTCCTACGAGCAGTACTTC. Protein sequence: CASSQGQGSYEQYF.

This clone appeared a few times. The J gene is TRBJ2-1, the V gene TRBV7-3; TRBD1 matches at 8 bases. The CDR3 has 15 residues. V lost 5 bases and J lost 4; bases outside the gene matches: 7. From germline, CDR1 is SGHTA and CDR2 FQGTGA. The CDR3 is CASSRTGSLYNEQFF. The DNA for the CDR3 is TGTGCCAGCAGCCGGACAGGGAGCCTTTACAATGAGCAGTTCTTC. Using reference TRBV7-3 and TRBJ2-1 for the parts outside the CDR3, the full variable domain is GAGVSQTPSNKVTEKGKYVELRCDPISGHTALYWYRQSLGQGPEFLIYFQGTGAADDSGLPNDRFFAVRPEGSVSTLKIQRTERGDSAVYLCASSRTGSLYNEQFFGPGTRLTVL.

The V and J genes are TRBV7-2 and TRBJ1-5; D remains ambiguous. CDR1 and CDR2 from the germline V gene are SGHTA and FQGNSA. CDR3 size: 14 residues. V was shortened by 0 bases and J by 6 bases, with 9 bases between the two germline ends. The CDR3 DNA reads TGTGCCAGCAGCTTAGCCGTAGGGCCTCAGCCCCAGCATTTT. It translates to CASSLAVGPQPQHF.

The V and J genes are TRBV18 and TRBJ1-1; 7 bases line up with TRBD1. V lost 3 bases, J lost 0 bases, and 4 bases stayed unmatched. CDR1 and CDR2 from the germline V gene are KGHSH and LQKENI. The CDR3 contains 15 residues. DNA of the CDR3: TGTGCCAGCTCACCGCAGGGGGAGGTGAACACTGAAGCTTTCTTT. Protein sequence: CASSPQGEVNTEAFF.

This clone was counted only a few times. This chain joins TRBV10-2 and TRBJ1-2; D might be TRBD1 (5 bases). The CDR3 has 12 residues. Germline V gives CDR1 WSHSY, CDR2 SAAADI. V gave up 8 bases and J gave up 7 bases, with 14 bases separating them. This CDR3 is CASLGRDSGYTF. CDR3 in DNA: TGCGCCAGCCTGGGCAGGGATAGTGGCTACACCTTC.

The table lists this clone with a few counts. The rearrangement joins TRBV4-1 to TRBJ2-5; 7 bases map to TRBD1. This CDR3 contains 17 residues. Germline CDR1 is MGHRA and CDR2 is YSYEKL. V lost 0 bases to trimming and J lost 7 bases; unmatched junction nucleotides: 14. DNA of the CDR3: TGCGCCAGCAGCCAAGATTTAAGTGGAACAGGGGTTGGGACCCAGTACTTC. This sequence encodes CASSQDLSGTGVGTQYF.